A single sample gave rise to the 27 T cell receptor beta chains below, sequenced in a study of shared clonotypes between healthy human individuals. Clones were sequenced by immunoSEQ multiplex PCR, and TCRdb holds only the in-frame ones, with some missing. The table shows 170,000 or so clones, with 65% to 70% occurring only once. Sequencing was performed on memory CD4+ T cells sorted from blood. Subset: CD45RA-negative fraction. The receptor source for this set is a man aged 25-45 years in good health.

The chain links TRBV29-1 to TRBJ2-5; D is perhaps TRBD2 (5 bases). The CDR3 is 10 residues long. Looked up from germline, CDR1 is SQVTM and CDR2 is ANQGSEA. The V end was cut by 6 bases, the J end by 9 bases, with 11 bases between. This chain's CDR3 is CSVVGLSQYF. CDR3 in DNA: TGCAGCGTCGTAGGACTCTCCCAGTACTTC. The full variable domain, with the rest looked up from reference TRBV29-1 and TRBJ2-5, is SAVISQKPSRDICQRGTSLTIQCQVDSQVTMMFWYRQQPGQSLTLIATANQGSEATYESGFVIDKFPISRPNLTFSTLTVSNMSPEDSSIYLCSVVGLSQYFGPGTRLLVL.

The table lists this clone with a few counts. V gene TRBV7-2 combines with J gene TRBJ2-3; the D is unclear. The V end lost 1 base, the J end lost 5 bases, and 13 bases lay between the germline ends. The CDR3 runs 15 residues. Germline CDR1 and CDR2: SGHTA and FQGNSA. This chain's CDR3 is CASSLGPLPRDTQYF. CDR3 coding DNA: TGTGCCAGCAGCTTAGGACCCTTACCTCGAGATACGCAGTATTTT.

The J gene is TRBJ1-1, the V gene TRBV11-2; TRBD1 might be the D (5 bases). V was trimmed by 7 bases and J by 0 bases, leaving 15 bases between them. The germline V gene encodes CDR1 SGHAT and CDR2 FQNNGV. The CDR3 is 15 amino acids. In nucleotides, the CDR3 is TGTGCCAGCATCTTGTCGGGGCGATTGAACACTGAAGCTTTCTTT. Residues: CASILSGRLNTEAFF.

The chain joins TRBV7-9 to TRBJ2-7; the match to TRBD1 covers 9 bases. The germline CDR1 and CDR2 sequences are SEHNR and FQNEAQ (reference sequence). CDR3 length: 15 residues. Unmatched junction bases numbered 3, after V lost 1 base and J lost 2 bases. This CDR3 is CASSLDRGRPYEQYF. In nucleotides, the CDR3 is TGTGCCAGCAGCTTAGACAGGGGGCGCCCCTACGAGCAGTACTTC.

The V gene is TRBV5-1, the J gene TRBJ2-1; TRBD1 or TRBD2 may be the D gene (6 bases each). Trimming shortened V by 4 bases and J by 12 bases, and 17 bases separated the two germline ends. There are 13 residues in the CDR3. From germline, CDR1 is SGHRS and CDR2 YFSETQ. DNA of the CDR3: TGCGCCAGCAGCGAGCAAACCGGGGGCGGGCAGTTCTTC. As protein: CASSEQTGGGQFF.

The sample holds many counts of this clone. The V and J genes are TRBV5-1 and TRBJ2-1; D is undetermined. Germline loops: CDR1 SGHRS, CDR2 YFSETQ. This CDR3 comprises 11 residues. Between the trimmed V and J ends, which lost 5 bases and 8 bases, there was a span of 8 bases. The CDR3 loop reads CASRGFDEQFF. The CDR3, as DNA: TGCGCCAGCAGGGGGTTCGATGAGCAGTTCTTC. Filled out from reference TRBV5-1 and TRBJ2-1, the complete variable domain reads KAGVTQTPRYLIKTRGQQVTLSCSPISGHRSVSWYQQTPGQGLQFLFEYFSETQRNKGNFPGRFSGRQFSNSRSEMNVSTLELGDSALYLCASRGFDEQFFGPGTRLTVL.

This clone was detected a few times. The chain recombines TRBV29-1 with TRBJ2-7, with TRBD2 matching 13 bases. Germline-derived CDR1 and CDR2 are SQVTM and ANQGSEA. Trimming at V came to 2 bases and at J to 4 bases, leaving 8 bases not matched to a gene. The CDR3 runs to 16 residues. The CDR3 region is CSVEREGLAGLYEQYF. The DNA for the CDR3 is TGCAGCGTTGAACGAGAGGGACTAGCGGGATTATACGAGCAGTACTTC.

J is TRBJ2-1 and V is TRBV10-2; 7 bases match TRBD2. V was pared by 6 bases and J by 2 bases, with 7 bases of the junction left unmatched. Germline loops: CDR1 WSHSY, CDR2 SAAADI. This CDR3 contains 15 residues. The CDR3 bases are TGCGCCAGCAGGGTTACTAGCGCAACCTACAATGAGCAGTTCTTC. This translates into CASRVTSATYNEQFF.

This chain joins TRBV15 and TRBJ2-2; perhaps TRBD2 as D (6 bases). Deletions cut 1 base from V and 4 bases from J, with 13 bases between. Germline loops: CDR1 LNHNV, CDR2 YYDKDF (reference sequence). CDR3 length: 16 amino acids. This CDR3 is CATSRASGVGTGELFF. For the CDR3, the DNA is TGTGCCACCAGCAGAGCGTCGGGAGTGGGCACCGGGGAGCTGTTTTTT.

This clone showed up many times. The genes are TRBV25-1 and TRBJ2-7; no firm D call. The CDR3 runs 13 residues. With 4 bases removed from V and 3 bases from J, the gap between germline ends came to 10 bases. CDR1 is MGHDK and CDR2 is SYGVNS in the germline V gene. CDR3 coding DNA: TGTGCCAGCAGTGGGTTTACGGGCTACGAGCAGTACTTC. This translates into CASSGFTGYEQYF.

This chain connects TRBV4-3 to TRBJ2-1, with TRBD1 matching 9 bases. Per germline, CDR1 LGHNA and CDR2 YSLEER. The trim removed 1 base at V and 13 bases at J, leaving 17 bases unmatched. The CDR3 has 17 residues. The CDR3 spells CASSQGWGTGITKGQFF. The CDR3 DNA reads as TGCGCCAGCAGCCAAGGCTGGGGGACAGGGATTACCAAGGGACAGTTCTTC.

V and J are TRBV9 and TRBJ2-2; D is ambiguous. V was pared by 0 bases and J by 1 base, with 10 bases between. The germline V gene has CDR1 SGDLS and CDR2 YYNGEE. The CDR3 consists of 16 residues. As DNA, the CDR3 is TGTGCCAGCAGCGTAGTGGCAGCTATGAACACCGGGGAGCTGTTTTTT. Amino acid sequence: CASSVVAAMNTGELFF.

The V gene is TRBV7-6, the J gene TRBJ2-5; 8 positions agree with TRBD1. The ends lost 2 bases at V and 5 bases at J; junction bases unmatched: 16. CDR1 and CDR2 from the germline V gene are SGHVS and FNYEAQ. This CDR3 has 18 amino acids. The DNA of the CDR3 is TGTGCCAGCAGCTTAATCGGGCCCCACGGGGCAGGGGGCGAGACCCAGTACTTC. It translates to CASSLIGPHGAGGETQYF.

Points on this clone: This may come from a read error, since a much larger clone is one base off. The chain uses TRBV5-6 and TRBJ1-1; no firm D call. Germline V CDR1 and CDR2: SGHDT, YYEEEE. This CDR3 is 11 amino acids long. Trimming pared 0 bases from V and 7 bases from J, leaving 4 bases between. The CDR3: CASSLAFEAFF. The CDR3 nucleotides read TGTGCCAGCAGCTTGGCCTTTGAAGCTTTCTTT.

This clone appeared a few times. The chain combines TRBV10-3 with TRBJ2-7, with D tentatively TRBD1 or TRBD2 (5 bases each). The V and J ends lost 0 bases and 7 bases respectively, with 10 bases between them. This CDR3 region has 13 residues. CDR1 ENHRY and CDR2 SYGVKD come from the germline V gene. CDR3 loop: CAISESQGREQYF. The CDR3, as DNA: TGTGCCATCAGTGAGTCTCAGGGACGGGAGCAGTACTTC.

This chain uses TRBV11-3 with TRBJ2-2; D is unresolved. Germline CDR1 reads SGHNT; CDR2 reads YENEEA. CDR3 length: 14 residues. V lost 5 bases and J lost 4, with 11 bases in between. The CDR3 here is CASSKGSSTGELFF. In DNA, the CDR3 is TGTGCCAGCAGCAAAGGCAGTTCCACCGGGGAGCTGTTTTTT.

Only one count was recorded for this clone. V is TRBV6-1 and J is TRBJ2-7, with TRBD1 matching over 7 bases. This CDR3 has 17 residues. CDR1 MNHNS and CDR2 SASEGT come from the germline V gene. V shed 2 bases and J 5 bases; nucleotides not matched to a gene: 15. CDR3 DNA: TGTGCCAGCAGTGAACGGCTTACAGGGGCGCAGGAGCACGAGCAGTACTTC. This gives the protein CASSERLTGAQEHEQYF.

This clone was found once. V gene TRBV9 combines with J gene TRBJ2-1, with 11 positions matching TRBD2. V shed 3 bases and J 4 bases; nucleotides not matched to a gene: 9. The CDR3 length is 17 residues. Germline CDR1 reads SGDLS; CDR2 reads YYNGEE. The CDR3 spells CASSALAGGMRYNEQFF. The DNA for the CDR3 is TGTGCCAGCAGCGCGCTAGCGGGAGGAATGAGGTACAATGAGCAGTTCTTC. The full variable domain, in which reference TRBV9 and TRBJ2-1 provide the parts outside the CDR3, is DSGVTQTPKHLITATGQRVTLRCSPRSGDLSVYWYQQSLDQGLQFLIQYYNGEERAKGNILERFSAQQFPDLHSELNLSSLELGDSALYFCASSALAGGMRYNEQFFGPGTRLTVL.

The table lists this clone with many counts. The chain joins TRBV7-2 to TRBJ2-2, with D possibly being TRBD2 (5 bases). This CDR3 is 16 amino acids long. The V and J ends lost 2 bases and 0 bases respectively, with 10 bases between them. The germline V gene has CDR1 SGHTA and CDR2 FQGNSA. The CDR3 DNA is TGTGCCAGCAGCTTAAACAGCGGCGCGAACACCGGGGAGCTGTTTTTT. As protein: CASSLNSGANTGELFF.

This clone occurred a few times. V and J are TRBV5-5 and TRBJ2-4, with D possibly being TRBD1 (6 bases). Trimming stripped 1 base from V and 0 bases from J, with 17 bases between. The CDR3 sequence is 18 residues long. The germline V gene has CDR1 SGHKS and CDR2 YYEKEE (reference sequence). The CDR3 protein is CASSLTGIGNLAKNIQYF. The CDR3 nucleotides read TGTGCCAGCAGCTTGACAGGGATCGGGAACCTAGCCAAAAACATTCAGTACTTC.

The genes are TRBV2 and TRBJ1-5; D gene ambiguous. The CDR3 totals 14 residues. The germline CDR1 and CDR2 sequences are SNHLY and FYNNEI. V gave up 4 bases and J gave up 0 bases, with 7 bases separating them. The CDR3 sequence is CASSGTDSNQPQHF. CDR3 bases: TGTGCCAGCAGTGGAACGGATAGCAATCAGCCCCAGCATTTT. The variable domain in full, completed from reference TRBV2 and TRBJ1-5, reads EPEVTQTPSHQVTQMGQEVILRCVPISNHLYFYWYRQILGQKVEFLVSFYNNEISEKSEIFDDQFSVERPDGSNFTLKIRSTKLEDSAMYFCASSGTDSNQPQHFGDGTRLSIL.

V is TRBV28 and J is TRBJ2-3; TRBD2 is a possible D gene (5 bases). There are 12 residues in the CDR3. Trimming removed 6 bases at V and 5 bases at J, with 9 bases between. The germline gives CDR1 MDHEN, CDR2 SYDVKM. Here the CDR3 reads CASREEVDTQYF. In DNA form, the CDR3 reads TGTGCCAGCAGGGAGGAGGTAGATACGCAGTATTTT.

The chain uses TRBV6-1 and TRBJ1-1; the D is unclear. The germline CDR1 and CDR2 sequences are MNHNS and SASEGT. The CDR3 has 11 residues. The ends were cut back, 6 bases at V and 2 bases at J, with 4 bases in the middle. The chain's CDR3 is CASRDNTEAFF. The CDR3 nucleotides read TGTGCCAGCAGAGATAACACTGAAGCTTTCTTT.

This clone has just a few counts. V usage is TRBV28 and J usage is TRBJ1-5; D unresolved. The germline CDR1 and CDR2 sequences are MDHEN and SYDVKM. The CDR3 spans 13 residues. V was clipped by 6 bases and J by 2 bases, with 8 bases between them. This CDR3 is CASRGRRNQPQHF. The CDR3 DNA is TGTGCCAGCAGGGGCAGGCGCAATCAGCCCCAGCATTTT. Variable domain in full (rest from reference TRBV28 and TRBJ1-5): DVKVTQSSRYLVKRTGEKVFLECVQDMDHENMFWYRQDPGLGLRLIYFSYDVKMKEKGDIPEGYSVSREKKERFSLILESASTNQTSMYLCASRGRRNQPQHFGDGTRLSIL.

The V call is TRBV10-3, the J call TRBJ2-1; D possibly corresponds to TRBD1 (6 bases). The CDR3 has 15 residues. Trimming shortened V by 6 bases and J by 0 bases, and 12 bases separated the two germline ends. In germline, CDR1 is ENHRY, CDR2 SYGVKD. CDR3 DNA sequence: TGTGCCATCAGGAGGGACAAGAGCTCCTACAATGAGCAGTTCTTC. Amino acid sequence: CAIRRDKSSYNEQFF.

The CDR3 region has the DNA TGTGCCAGCAGCCGGGGACTAGCGGGAGTTACGGAGACCCAGTACTTC. Its protein product is CASSRGLAGVTETQYF. J is TRBJ2-5 and V is TRBV5-4; 14 nucleotides line up with TRBD2. V trimming: 4 bases; J trimming: 5 bases; junction bases outside the gene matches: 7. The CDR3 is 16 residues long. Germline V CDR1 and CDR2: SGHNT, YYREEE (reference sequence).

Only a few counts were recorded for this clone. This chain links TRBV27 with TRBJ1-2, with 7 nucleotides matching TRBD1. The V gene's germline CDR1 is MNHEY and CDR2 SMNVEV (reference sequence). This CDR3 is built from 13 residues. The V segment lost 7 bases and the J segment 3 bases; nucleotides outside the gene matches: 5. CDR3 loop: CASNGDRYYGYTF. The CDR3 DNA sequence: TGTGCCAGCAACGGGGACAGATACTATGGCTACACCTTC.